These T cell receptor beta chains were read from a single sample in a study of cytomegalovirus exposure and HLA in healthy donors. Profiled with immunoSEQ multiplex PCR; TCRdb holds only in-frame clones, not every one. The data include about 72,000 clones; the top ten clones carry 2.5% to 3%. The sequencing sample was made of PBMCs. These receptors were collected from a man aged 40-55 years in good health and CMV-seronegative. Both conserved end residues are part of each CDR3. D genes are given only for firm matches.

d_call: TRBD1; j_call: TRBJ1-6; v_call: TRBV19; cdr3_nt: TGTGCCAGTAGTATGACAGGGGGCTTTAGTGCCCTCCACTTT; cdr3_aa: CASSMTGGFSALHF
d_call: -; j_call: TRBJ2-2; v_call: TRBV19; cdr3_nt: TGTGCCAGTAGTGACCAGGGGTTTAACGGGGAGCTGTTTTTT; cdr3_aa: CASSDQGFNGELFF
d_call: -; j_call: TRBJ1-2; v_call: TRBV6-1; cdr3_nt: TGTGCCAGCAGGCGGGTCGGCTATGGCTACACCTTC; cdr3_aa: CASRRVGYGYTF
d_call: -; j_call: TRBJ1-1; v_call: TRBV7-6; cdr3_nt: TGTGCCAGCAGCTTAGCGACAGATGGGTCTACGGCGATCTTT; cdr3_aa: CASSLATDGSTAIF
d_call: TRBD1; j_call: TRBJ1-2; v_call: TRBV29-1; cdr3_nt: TGCAGCATAGACCGGGACAGGGTTGGAGGCTACACCTTC; cdr3_aa: CSIDRDRVGGYTF
d_call: -; j_call: TRBJ2-3; v_call: TRBV7-3; cdr3_nt: TGTGCCAGCAGCTTAAACATGGCTGATACGCAGTATTTT; cdr3_aa: CASSLNMADTQYF
d_call: -; j_call: TRBJ1-1; v_call: TRBV5-1; cdr3_nt: TGCGCCAGCAGCTTCGAAGGGGTCCGGACTGAAGCTTTCTTT; cdr3_aa: CASSFEGVRTEAFF
d_call: TRBD1; j_call: TRBJ1-5; v_call: TRBV4-1; cdr3_nt: TGCGCCAGCAGCCAGGGACAGGGAGATGGGCAGCCCCAGCATTTT; cdr3_aa: CASSQGQGDGQPQHF
d_call: TRBD1; j_call: TRBJ2-7; v_call: TRBV4-1; cdr3_nt: TGCGCCAGCAGCTTATCTGACAGGGGCCCCTACGAGCAGTACTTC; cdr3_aa: CASSLSDRGPYEQYF
d_call: TRBD1; j_call: TRBJ2-1; v_call: TRBV5-1; cdr3_nt: TGCGCCAGCAGTCCCGACAGGGACAATGAGCAGTTCTTC; cdr3_aa: CASSPDRDNEQFF
d_call: -; j_call: TRBJ1-1; v_call: TRBV5-4; cdr3_nt: TGTGCCAGCAGCCCCCCGGGGAGGCACGGGGAAGCTTTCTTT; cdr3_aa: CASSPPGRHGEAFF
d_call: -; j_call: TRBJ2-3; v_call: TRBV7-2; cdr3_nt: TGTGCCAGCAGCTCGCTGGGCGGGACAGCAGATACGCAGTATTTT; cdr3_aa: CASSSLGGTADTQYF
d_call: TRBD1; j_call: TRBJ1-1; v_call: TRBV6-5; cdr3_nt: TGTGCCAGCAGTATGACAGGGATCGACACTGAAGCTTTCTTT; cdr3_aa: CASSMTGIDTEAFF
d_call: -; j_call: TRBJ2-6; v_call: TRBV7-6; cdr3_nt: TGTGCCAGCAGCTTAGGCGTCGTCAGAGGCTCTGGGGCCAACGTCCTGACTTTC; cdr3_aa: CASSLGVVRGSGANVLTF